What follows are 8 T cell receptor beta chains derived from one specimen sequenced in a study of shared clonotypes between healthy human individuals (dated by TCRdb to 2020 to 2021). The library relied on the immunoSEQ multiplex PCR assay. In its TCRdb copy, this immuneACCESS table keeps in-frame sequences only and misses some clones. Where compared with another copy, unresolved V genes explain less than half of these, and the others have no known cause. The sample has about 1.5 million clones on record, 98% of them singletons. Roughly 0.4% of the sample is in the top ten clones. Input material: naive CD4+ T cells sorted from blood. The sample's cell subset or site label is to be understood as: CD45RA+ positively selected. The receptors were sampled from a man under 40 in good health.

This chain connects TRBV30 to TRBJ1-5; 7 nucleotides align to TRBD1. V trimming: 2 bases; J trimming: 1 base; junction bases outside the gene matches: 5. CDR1 and CDR2 from the germline V gene are GTSNPN and SVGIG (reference sequence). This CDR3 contains 15 residues. In DNA, the CDR3 is TGTGCCTGGAGTCAGGGGGGCCTAAGCAATCAGCCCCAGCATTTT. It yields the protein CAWSQGGLSNQPQHF.

This clone occurred once. The chain couples TRBV10-1 to TRBJ2-2, with unresolved D. V was cut by 3 bases and J by 3 bases, with 14 bases left in between. Germline V CDR1 and CDR2: WNHNN, SYGVQD (reference sequence). The CDR3 extends over 16 amino acids. The CDR3 protein is CASSDVSPQDTGELFF. CDR3 nucleotide sequence: TGCGCCAGCAGTGACGTGAGCCCCCAAGACACCGGGGAGCTGTTTTTT.

The chain combines TRBV7-8 with TRBJ1-1; no clear D gene. CDR3 length equals 17 residues. Germline V CDR1 and CDR2: SGHVS, FQNEAQ. V was trimmed by 4 bases and J by 7 bases, leaving 25 bases between them. As DNA, the CDR3 is TGTGCCAGCAGCTCCCCCGGTTTAGAGAGGTTTCGTGGTGAAGCTTTCTTT. Residues: CASSSPGLERFRGEAFF.

About this clone itself: One junction end does not reproduce the germline sequence, and a read error may be involved. The CDR3 DNA is TGCGCCAGCAGCCAATCTCCGGGGACTAGCGTAAACTTC. It translates to CASSQSPGTSVNF. This chain joins TRBV4-1 and TRBJ2-7; TRBD2 matches 10 bases. Germline values: CDR1 MGHRA, CDR2 YSYEKL. CDR3 length equals 13 residues.

V is TRBV7-9 and J is TRBJ1-2, with D uncertain. V was pared by 7 bases and J by 5 bases, with 11 bases between. The germline gives CDR1 SEHNR, CDR2 FQNEAQ (reference sequence). The CDR3 is 12 residues long. CDR3: CASTTKGYGYTF. CDR3 DNA sequence: TGTGCCAGCACCACCAAAGGATATGGCTACACCTTC.

The chain combines TRBV11-3 with TRBJ2-5; D is undetermined. V lost 1 base, J lost 1 base, and 10 bases lay in between. The CDR3 runs to 15 residues. CDR1 is SGHNT and CDR2 is YENEEA in the germline V gene. CDR3 sequence (DNA): TGTGCCAGCAGCTTAGGATGGGGTGGCCAAGAGACCCAGTACTTC. Amino acid sequence: CASSLGWGGQETQYF.

For this clone: This same CDR3 is encoded by further DNA sequences in the sample. The rearrangement uses TRBV5-6 and TRBJ2-5, with 8 bases aligning to TRBD1. Trimming cost V 2 bases and J 1 base; bases outside gene matches: 1. The CDR3 contains 14 residues. Germline V lookup: CDR1 SGHDT, CDR2 YYEEEE. This CDR3 is CASSLGQGQETQYF. CDR3 DNA: TGTGCCAGCAGCTTAGGACAGGGCCAAGAGACCCAGTACTTC.

The CDR3 sequence: CASRGTGPLSGYTF. The CDR3, as DNA: TGTGCCAGCAGAGGGACAGGGCCCCTATCTGGCTACACCTTC. This chain connects TRBV25-1 to TRBJ1-2; 9 bases are shared with TRBD1. The germline CDR1 and CDR2 sequences are MGHDK and SYGVNS. The CDR3 has 14 residues. V dropped 6 bases and J dropped 7; count of bases not matched to a gene: 9.